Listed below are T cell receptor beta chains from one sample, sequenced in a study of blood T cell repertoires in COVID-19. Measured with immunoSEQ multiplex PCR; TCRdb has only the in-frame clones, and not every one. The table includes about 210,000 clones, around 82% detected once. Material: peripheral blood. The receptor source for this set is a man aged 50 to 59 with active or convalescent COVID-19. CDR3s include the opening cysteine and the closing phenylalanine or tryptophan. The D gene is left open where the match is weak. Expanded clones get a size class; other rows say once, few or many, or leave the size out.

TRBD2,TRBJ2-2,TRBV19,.,CASSPRGRAAGELFF,TGTGCCAGTAGTCCCCGTGGGAGGGCGGCCGGGGAGCTGTTTTTT
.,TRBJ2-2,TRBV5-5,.,CASSPVGSGNTGELFF,TGTGCCAGCAGCCCCGTCGGTAGCGGGAACACCGGGGAGCTGTTTTTT
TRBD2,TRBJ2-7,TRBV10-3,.,CAISGTSGTLNSYEQYF,TGTGCCATCAGTGGGACTAGCGGTACCTTGAATTCCTACGAGCAGTACTTC
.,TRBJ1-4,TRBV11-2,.,CASSFGQLYNEKLFF,TGTGCCAGCAGCTTTGGACAGCTGTACAATGAAAAACTGTTTTTT
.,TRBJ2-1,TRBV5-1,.,CASSLLGRGNEQFF,TGCGCCAGCAGCTTGCTGGGTCGGGGCAATGAGCAGTTCTTC
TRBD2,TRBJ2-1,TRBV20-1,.,CSASRFSGGYGRNEQFF,TGCAGTGCTAGTAGATTTTCGGGAGGGTACGGTCGCAATGAGCAGTTCTTC
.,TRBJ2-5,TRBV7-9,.,CASSLGVRPGETQYF,TGTGCCAGCAGCCTCGGGGTACGGCCCGGAGAGACCCAGTACTTC
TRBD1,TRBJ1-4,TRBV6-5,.,CASSYSLGQGSRKLFF,TGTGCCAGCAGTTACTCACTGGGACAGGGGTCGAGGAAACTGTTTTTT
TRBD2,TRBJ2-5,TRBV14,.,CASSHASGRAEETQYF,TGTGCCAGCAGCCACGCTAGCGGGAGGGCCGAAGAGACCCAGTACTTC
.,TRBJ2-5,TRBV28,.,CASSPEAETQYF,TGTGCCAGCAGTCCGGAGGCAGAGACCCAGTACTTC
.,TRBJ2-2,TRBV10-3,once,CAIGPGNTGELFF,TGTGCCATAGGCCCAGGCAACACCGGGGAGCTGTTTTTT
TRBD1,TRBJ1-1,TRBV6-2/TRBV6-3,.,CASSPQRTGRTEAFF,TGTGCCAGCAGCCCTCAACGGACAGGGCGGACTGAAGCTTTCTTT
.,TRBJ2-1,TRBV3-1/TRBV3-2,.,CASSDRDEQFF,TGTGCCAGCAGCGATAGAGATGAGCAGTTCTTC
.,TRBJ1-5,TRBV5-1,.,CASSGGANQPQHF,TGCGCCAGCAGCGGAGGGGCGAATCAGCCCCAGCATTTT
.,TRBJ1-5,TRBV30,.,CAWSSDRKGTQHF,TGTGCCTGGAGTTCCGACAGAAAGGGAACCCAGCATTTT
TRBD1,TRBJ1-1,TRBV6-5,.,CASGRQGISEAFF,TGTGCCAGCGGCAGACAGGGGATTTCTGAAGCTTTCTTT
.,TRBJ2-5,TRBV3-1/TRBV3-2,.,CASSPTGHQETQYF,TGTGCCAGCAGCCCAACAGGGCACCAAGAGACCCAGTACTTC
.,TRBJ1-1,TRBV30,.,CAWSMGGETEAFF,TGTGCCTGGAGTATGGGGGGGGAGACTGAAGCTTTCTTT
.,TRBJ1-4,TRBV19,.,CASKRTGGPNEKLFF,TGTGCCAGTAAAAGGACTGGAGGACCCAATGAAAAACTGTTTTTT
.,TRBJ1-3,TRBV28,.,CASSRGDLRGGNTIYF,TGTGCCAGCAGCCGCGGGGACCTTAGGGGTGGAAACACCATATATTTT
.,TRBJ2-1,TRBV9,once,CASSYHRGGINEQFF,TGTGCCAGCAGCTATCACAGGGGAGGAATCAATGAGCAGTTCTTC
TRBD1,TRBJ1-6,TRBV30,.,CAWSPPDRVYNSPLHF,TGTGCCTGGAGTCCCCCTGACAGGGTCTATAATTCACCCCTCCACTTT
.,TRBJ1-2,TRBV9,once,CASSLRGNYGYTF,TGTGCCAGCAGCCTCAGGGGTAACTATGGCTACACCTTC
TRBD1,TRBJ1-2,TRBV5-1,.,CASRLTGDYGYTF,TGCGCCAGCAGACTCACAGGGGACTATGGCTACACCTTC
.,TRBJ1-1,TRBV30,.,CAWSGDGGEAFF,TGTGCCTGGAGCGGAGACGGCGGTGAGGCTTTCTTT
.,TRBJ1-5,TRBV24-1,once,CATSDSWGRGAQHF,TGTGCCACCAGTGATTCATGGGGCAGGGGAGCCCAGCATTTT
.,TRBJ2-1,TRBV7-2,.,CASSFLRARGNEQFF,TGTGCCAGCAGCTTTCTCCGGGCCCGGGGAAATGAGCAGTTCTTC
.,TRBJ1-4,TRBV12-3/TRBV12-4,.,CASWLGGNEKLFF,TGTGCCAGCTGGCTGGGGGGTAATGAAAAACTGTTTTTT
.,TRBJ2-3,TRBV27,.,CASRDSFTDTQYF,TGTGCCAGCAGGGACAGTTTCACAGATACGCAGTATTTT
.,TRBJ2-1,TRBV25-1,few,CASSDRSLAGTGNEQFF,TGTGCCAGCAGTGACCGCTCACTAGCGGGGACAGGGAATGAGCAGTTCTTC
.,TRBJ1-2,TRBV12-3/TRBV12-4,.,CASRRTGLGYTF,TGTGCCAGCAGACGCACAGGGCTCGGCTACACCTTC
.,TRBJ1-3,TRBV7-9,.,CASSLGGGSSGNTIYF,TGTGCCAGCAGCTTAGGTGGCGGGTCCTCTGGAAACACCATATATTTT
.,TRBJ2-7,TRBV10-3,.,CAISEPGDRPYEQYF,TGTGCCATCAGTGAGCCAGGGGACCGCCCCTACGAGCAGTACTTC
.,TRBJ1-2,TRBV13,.,CASSLAGLDGYTF,TGTGCCAGCAGCTTAGCGGGGTTAGATGGCTACACCTTC
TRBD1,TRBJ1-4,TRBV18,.,CASSPTGTEKLFF,TGTGCCAGCTCACCGACAGGGACTGAAAAACTGTTTTTT
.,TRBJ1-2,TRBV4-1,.,CASSQVSGSDGYTF,TGCGCCAGCAGCCAAGTGTCAGGGTCGGATGGCTACACCTTC
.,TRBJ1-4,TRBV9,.,CASSAGGGSWEKLFF,TGTGCCAGCAGCGCCGGCGGGGGGTCATGGGAAAAACTGTTTTTT
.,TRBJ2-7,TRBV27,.,CASSPDRLSYEQYF,TGTGCCAGCAGCCCTGACAGGTTATCCTACGAGCAGTACTTC
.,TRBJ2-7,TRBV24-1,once,CATSDLTRQVASYEQYF,TGTGCCACCAGTGATTTAACCCGACAGGTCGCCTCCTACGAGCAGTACTTC
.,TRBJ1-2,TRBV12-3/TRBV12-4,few,CASSYGQSYGYTF,TGTGCCAGCAGCTATGGACAGTCCTATGGCTACACCTTC
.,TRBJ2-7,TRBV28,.,CASSVGGGTYEQYF,TGTGCCAGCAGTGTAGGGGGGGGGACCTACGAGCAGTACTTC
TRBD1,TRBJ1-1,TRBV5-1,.,CASSSAGGPNTEAFF,TGCGCCAGCAGCTCCGCAGGGGGCCCGAACACTGAAGCTTTCTTT
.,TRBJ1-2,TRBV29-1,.,CSVEGSNREGGYTF,TGCAGCGTTGAAGGGTCGAACAGGGAGGGTGGCTACACCTTC
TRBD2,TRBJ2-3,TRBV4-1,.,CASSQGLAGGGGGGGDTQYF,TGCGCCAGCAGCCAAGGACTAGCGGGAGGCGGCGGCGGGGGGGGAGATACGCAGTATTTT
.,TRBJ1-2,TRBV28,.,CASSFGAGDGYTF,TGTGCCAGCAGTTTTGGGGCAGGGGATGGCTACACCTTC
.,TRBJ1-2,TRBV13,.,CASSRGIPNYGYTF,TGTGCCAGCAGTAGAGGGATCCCCAACTATGGCTACACCTTC
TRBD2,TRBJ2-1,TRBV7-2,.,CASSRLAGSSYNEQFF,TGTGCCAGCTCGAGACTAGCGGGGAGCTCCTACAATGAGCAGTTCTTC
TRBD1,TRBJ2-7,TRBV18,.,CASSPPSRTGTPEQYF,TGTGCCAGCTCACCACCATCCAGGACAGGGACGCCCGAGCAGTACTTC
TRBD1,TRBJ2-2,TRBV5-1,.,CASSSQGSDTGELFF,TGCGCCAGCAGCTCACAGGGGTCCGACACCGGGGAGCTGTTTTTT
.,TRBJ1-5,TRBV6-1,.,CASSESGQVLQPQHF,TGTGCCAGCAGTGAAAGTGGGCAGGTACTTCAGCCCCAGCATTTT